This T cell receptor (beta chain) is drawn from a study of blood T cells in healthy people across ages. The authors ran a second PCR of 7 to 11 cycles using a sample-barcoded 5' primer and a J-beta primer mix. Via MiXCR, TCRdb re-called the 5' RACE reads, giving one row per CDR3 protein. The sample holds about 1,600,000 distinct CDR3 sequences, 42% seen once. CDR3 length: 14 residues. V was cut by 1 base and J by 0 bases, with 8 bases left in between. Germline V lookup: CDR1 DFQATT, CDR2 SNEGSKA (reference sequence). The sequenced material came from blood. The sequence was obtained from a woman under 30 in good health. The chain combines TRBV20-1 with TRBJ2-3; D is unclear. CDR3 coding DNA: TGCAGTGCTAGAGGCCCGGGTAGCACAGATACGCAGTATTTT. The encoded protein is CSARGPGSTDTQYF.